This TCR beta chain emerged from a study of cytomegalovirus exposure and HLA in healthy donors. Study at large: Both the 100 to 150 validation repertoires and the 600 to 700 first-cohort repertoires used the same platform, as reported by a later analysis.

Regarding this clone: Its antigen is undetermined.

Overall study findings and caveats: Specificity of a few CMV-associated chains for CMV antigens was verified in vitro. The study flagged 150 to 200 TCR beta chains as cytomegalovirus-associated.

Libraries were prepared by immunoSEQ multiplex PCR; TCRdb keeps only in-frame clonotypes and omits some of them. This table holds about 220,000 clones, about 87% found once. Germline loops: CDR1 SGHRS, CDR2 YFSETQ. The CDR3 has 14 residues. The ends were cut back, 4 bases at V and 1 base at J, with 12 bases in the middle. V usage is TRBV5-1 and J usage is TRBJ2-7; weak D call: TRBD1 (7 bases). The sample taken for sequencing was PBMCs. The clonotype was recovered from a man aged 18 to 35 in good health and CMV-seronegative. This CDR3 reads CASSPEGQSYEQYF. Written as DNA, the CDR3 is TGCGCCAGCAGCCCGGAGGGACAGTCCTACGAGCAGTACTTC.